This note documents a single TCR beta chain sequence. This entry is derived from a study of blood T cell repertoires in COVID-19. Looked up from germline, CDR1 is SGHTA and CDR2 is FQGNSA. The CDR3 runs to 16 residues. The trim removed 1 base at V and 4 bases at J, leaving 7 bases unmatched. Sequencing was performed with immunoSEQ multiplex PCR; in TCRdb, only in-frame clones are kept and a portion is missing. The table includes about 92,000 clones, roughly 70% detected once. The V gene is TRBV7-2, the J gene TRBJ2-3; 8 bases map to TRBD2. The material sequenced was peripheral blood. The origin of this receptor is a woman in her sixties in a cohort sampled during active or convalescent COVID-19. The CDR3, as DNA: TGTGCCAGCAGCTTAGAACCCGGACTAGCAGCAGATACGCAGTATTTT. Its translation: CASSLEPGLAADTQYF.